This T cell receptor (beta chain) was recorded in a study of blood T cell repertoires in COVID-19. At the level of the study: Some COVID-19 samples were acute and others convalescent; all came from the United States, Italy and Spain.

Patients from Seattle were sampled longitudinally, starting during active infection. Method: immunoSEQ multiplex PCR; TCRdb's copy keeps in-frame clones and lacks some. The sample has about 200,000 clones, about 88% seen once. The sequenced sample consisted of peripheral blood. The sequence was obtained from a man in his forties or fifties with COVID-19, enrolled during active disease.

CDR3 bases: TGTGCCAGCAGCCTAGGGGGACTAGCGGGTACCGGGGAGCTGTTTTTT. It yields the protein CASSLGGLAGTGELFF. The V call is TRBV7-3, the J call TRBJ2-2, with 12 bases fitting TRBD2. V trimming: 5 bases; J trimming: 5 bases; junction bases outside the gene matches: 6. Germline V lookup: CDR1 SGHTA, CDR2 FQGTGA. This CDR3 is 16 amino acids long.